The source of this T cell receptor beta chain is a study of blood T cell repertoires in COVID-19. The V and J ends lost 7 bases and 4 bases respectively, with 10 bases between them. The CDR3 has 12 residues. Some clones are missing from TCRdb's copy, which holds only in-frame ones; the method was immunoSEQ multiplex PCR. Among 150,000 or so clones listed, under 85% were seen once. This clone was observed a single time. The sequenced sample was peripheral blood. The TCR was taken from a man in his sixties who had recovered from COVID-19. The chain joins TRBV12-3 or TRBV12-4 to TRBJ1-2, with a tentative D call TRBD1 (6 bases). The CDR3 is CASTGDIYGYTF. CDR3 bases: TGTGCCAGCACCGGGGACATCTATGGCTACACCTTC.